The next 15 T cell receptor beta chains were all read from a single sample in a study of cytomegalovirus exposure and HLA in healthy donors. Using immunoSEQ multiplex PCR, the repertoire was profiled, and TCRdb retains in-frame clones only, with some absent. The table shows under 400,000 clones, with approximately 91% occurring only once. Sequenced sample: PBMCs. These receptors originate from a man under 40 in good health and CMV-seronegative.

This clone appeared once. The chain links TRBV18 to TRBJ1-6; a possible D gene is TRBD1 (5 bases). Germline V gene sequence: CDR1 KGHSH, CDR2 LQKENI. The V end lost 3 bases, the J end lost 6 bases, and 15 bases lay between the germline ends. The CDR3 extends over 16 amino acids. The CDR3 spells CASSPPAGILNSPLHF. Here the CDR3 DNA reads TGTGCCAGCTCACCCCCCGCAGGGATTCTTAATTCACCCCTCCACTTT.

On this clone itself: The sample carries other DNA sequences with the same CDR3. The chain recombines TRBV27 with TRBJ1-5, with D uncertain. The V and J ends lost 0 bases and 2 bases respectively, with 5 bases between them. CDR3 size: 14 residues. The germline gives CDR1 MNHEY, CDR2 SMNVEV (reference sequence). The CDR3 coding sequence is TGTGCCAGCAGTTTATCCGGTGGCAATCAGCCCCAGCATTTT. Translating it yields CASSLSGGNQPQHF.

The J gene is TRBJ2-5, the V gene TRBV6-6, with TRBD2 matching 9 bases. The germline V gene encodes CDR1 MNHNY and CDR2 SVGAGI (reference sequence). This CDR3 is 15 amino acids long. V shed 5 bases and J 5 bases; nucleotides not matched to a gene: 9. The CDR3 reads CASSPSIAGGETQYF. The CDR3 DNA is TGTGCCAGCAGTCCCTCGATCGCGGGGGGGGAGACCCAGTACTTC.

The chain joins TRBV2 to TRBJ1-6; 9 nucleotides align to TRBD1. The CDR3 totals 15 residues. CDR1 is SNHLY, CDR2 FYNNEI, per germline. V lost 6 bases to trimming and J lost 8 bases; unmatched junction nucleotides: 8. The CDR3 bases are TGTGCCAGCAGGGATCCGGGACAGGGCGATTCACCCCTCCACTTT. Its protein product is CASRDPGQGDSPLHF.

The V call is TRBV2, the J call TRBJ2-3; a possible D gene is TRBD2 (5 bases). Germline loops: CDR1 SNHLY, CDR2 FYNNEI. The CDR3 contains 16 residues. Trimming removed 5 bases at V and 3 bases at J, with 18 bases between. The CDR3 here is CASSSRQFGVTDTQYF. CDR3 bases: TGTGCCAGCAGTTCGCGACAATTCGGGGTTACAGATACGCAGTATTTT.

The chain joins TRBV11-2 to TRBJ2-5; no reliable D call. Trimming cost V 5 bases and J 4 bases, with 14 bases left between them. This CDR3 is built from 14 residues. Germline V gene sequence: CDR1 SGHAT, CDR2 FQNNGV. The chain's CDR3 is CASSQNSIGETQYF. The CDR3 DNA is TGTGCCAGCAGCCAAAACAGTATAGGAGAGACCCAGTACTTC.

The DNA for the CDR3 is TGCAGCGTTGGTCAGGGGAGTTTCAATGAGCAGTTCTTC. This sequence encodes CSVGQGSFNEQFF. This rearrangement joins TRBV29-1 to TRBJ2-1; maybe TRBD1 (6 bases). The V end lost 4 bases, the J end lost 6 bases, and 13 bases lay between the germline ends. Germline V gene lookup returns CDR1 SQVTM and CDR2 ANQGSEA. This CDR3 spans 13 amino acids.

In this sample, this clone turned up once. The chain is built from TRBV10-3 and TRBJ2-7; 7 positions agree with TRBD1. CDR1 ENHRY and CDR2 SYGVKD come from the germline V gene. There are 16 residues in the CDR3. Unmatched junction bases numbered 13, after V lost 5 bases and J lost 3 bases. CDR3 sequence reads: CAISQNLRTGGYEQYF. DNA of the CDR3: TGTGCCATCAGTCAAAACTTACGGACAGGCGGCTACGAGCAGTACTTC.

The chain links TRBV9 to TRBJ2-2, with D possibly matching TRBD1 (5 bases). The CDR3 has 15 amino acids. CDR1 and CDR2 from the germline V gene are SGDLS and YYNGEE. V dropped 2 bases and J dropped 4 bases, with 12 bases sitting between them. CDR3 DNA sequence: TGTGCCAGCAGCGTCGCCCAGGGAATCACCGGGGAGCTGTTTTTT. Its protein is CASSVAQGITGELFF.

The chain joins TRBV11-2 to TRBJ2-5; 8 bases fit TRBD2. The CDR3 is 15 residues long. The trim removed 2 bases at V and 2 bases at J, leaving 4 bases unmatched. Germline values: CDR1 SGHAT, CDR2 FQNNGV. CDR3 loop: CASSLRAGVQETQYF. In nucleotides, the CDR3 is TGTGCCAGCAGCTTAAGAGCGGGGGTTCAAGAGACCCAGTACTTC.

This clone has a single count. The chain carries TRBV9 and TRBJ1-6, with unresolved D. V lost 1 base to trimming and J lost 9 bases, with 8 bases between them. The CDR3 has 13 residues. Germline CDR1 is SGDLS and CDR2 is YYNGEE. This chain's CDR3 is CASSVLEGSPLHF. The CDR3 DNA reads TGTGCCAGCAGCGTACTTGAGGGTTCACCCCTCCACTTT.

The chain uses TRBV30 and TRBJ2-7; 9 nucleotides match TRBD1. CDR3 length equals 13 residues. The trim removed 4 bases at V and 1 base at J, leaving 2 bases unmatched. Germline loops: CDR1 GTSNPN, CDR2 SVGIG (reference sequence). The CDR3 region has the DNA TGTGCCTGGAAAGGGACAGGGTCCTACGAGCAGTACTTC. Translating gives CAWKGTGSYEQYF.

The chain is built from TRBV5-6 and TRBJ1-4, with D hard to call. The germline V gene encodes CDR1 SGHDT and CDR2 YYEEEE. This CDR3 comprises 12 residues. V shed 4 bases and J shed 6 bases, with 7 bases lying between them. The CDR3, as DNA: TGTGCCAGCAGCCTCCAGGATGAAAAACTGTTTTTT. Translating gives CASSLQDEKLFF.

This chain joins TRBV5-8 and TRBJ2-7; TRBD2 agrees at 7 bases. The CDR3 sequence is 14 residues long. With 0 bases clipped from V and 11 bases from J, the junction kept 11 bases outside the gene matches. The germline V gene has CDR1 SGHTS and CDR2 YDEGEE. CDR3 coding DNA: TGTGCCAGCAGCTTGGCCCCCGCGGTGGCGGGGGAGTACTTC. Translated: CASSLAPAVAGEYF.

V is TRBV27 and J is TRBJ2-7; 9 bases are a match to TRBD1. V trimming: 0 bases; J trimming: 6 bases; junction bases outside the gene matches: 9. Germline values: CDR1 MNHEY, CDR2 SMNVEV (reference sequence). This CDR3 comprises 16 residues. The CDR3 DNA reads as TGTGCCAGCAGTTTATCTGTGGGGGACAGGGCTGGCGAGCAGTACTTC. Its protein product is CASSLSVGDRAGEQYF.